This record covers a single T cell receptor beta chain. In its sample, this clone was seen a few times. There is no known antigen for this receptor. Base qualities are not at hand, and no much larger clone is one base apart. TCRbeta CDR3 regions were amplified from genomic DNA by means of the immunoSEQ Assay, a bias-controlled multiplex PCR. The authors' analysis ran thus. The number of nucleated cells in each sample was estimated from the amplification of reference gene primers within the assay. To quantify the absolute abundance of each unique TCRbeta CDR3 rearrangement, sequence reads were collapsed and filtered. For each sample, productive Simpson clonality was calculated by taking the square root of Simpson's diversity index across productive rearrangements. This immuneACCESS table, as held by TCRdb, lists in-frame sequences with V and J called but not all clones. Of the missing ones, under half trace to an unresolved V gene in checked studies; the others have no known cause. The V and J calls and clone size are taken from that table; D and trimming were inferred from the DNA. For this sample the table gives under 200,000 clones, of which about 80% were detected only once. Jointly, the top ten make up approximately 2.4% of the sample.

This entry is derived from a study of blood T cell repertoires in COVID-19 (dated by TCRdb to between 2020 and 2021). About the investigation overall: Samples from collaborators originated in the United States, Italy and Spain and spanned both the acute and convalescent phases of COVID-19. The material from the prospective study consisted of cDNA or gDNA derived from T cells, B-cell-depleted T cells, or PBMCs. The dataset comprised deeply sampled blood TCRbeta repertoires from subjects exposed to, actively infected with, or recovered from COVID-19. The repertoires were made available in a free public database intended to serve as a resource for research on the immune response to SARS-CoV-2. Samples came from the ongoing ImmuneRACE study (first 160 participants) plus 1,254 subjects from 6 global collaborators. The sample metadata nearly always contained a de-identified subject ID, COVID-19 status, age in years and sex. Where available, HLA class I and class II types were obtained from metadata supplied by the sample provider rather than from assay-based typing. Overall study results and their limits: How much clinical and demographic metadata was included differed by source and by participant, and the metadata was provided uncurated.

Based on the germline V gene (reference sequence), the CDR1 and CDR2 sequences are LNHDA and SQIVND. The CDR3 sequence holds 14 residues, the cysteine and phenylalanine included. Of all the DNA, just the CDR3 is kept, 42 bases in frame from base 1. Relative to germline, V is missing 7 bases and J is missing 0 bases, with 6 bases of the junction outside any gene match. The collaborating institutions used their own protocols to collect whole blood in K2EDTA tubes. For TCRbeta analysis, collaborators shipped samples in one of three forms: frozen whole blood, isolated PBMCs, or DNA extracted from either of those sample types.

Here the chain combines TRBV19 and TRBJ2-7; TRBD2 matches 7 bases in the middle. The specimen was peripheral blood. The clonotype was recovered from a human donor with acute or convalescent COVID-19. The donor label of this sample is uncertain. The sequenced DNA is TGTGCCAGTACCTCTAGCGGCCTCTCCTACGAGCAGTACTTC. This sequence encodes CASTSSGLSYEQYF.